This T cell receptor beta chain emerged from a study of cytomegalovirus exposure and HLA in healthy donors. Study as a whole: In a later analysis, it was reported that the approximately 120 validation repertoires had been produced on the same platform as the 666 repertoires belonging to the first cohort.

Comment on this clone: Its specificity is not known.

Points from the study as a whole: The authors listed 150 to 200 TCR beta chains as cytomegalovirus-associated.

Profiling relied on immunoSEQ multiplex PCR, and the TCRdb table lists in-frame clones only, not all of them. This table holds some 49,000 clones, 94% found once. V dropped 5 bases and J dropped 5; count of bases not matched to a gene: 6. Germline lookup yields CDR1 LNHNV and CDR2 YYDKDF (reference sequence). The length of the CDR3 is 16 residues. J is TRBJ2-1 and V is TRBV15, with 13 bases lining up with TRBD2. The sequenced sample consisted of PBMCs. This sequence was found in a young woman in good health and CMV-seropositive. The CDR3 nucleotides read TGTGCCACCAGCGAAGGACTAGCGGGAGTTGACAATGAGCAGTTCTTC. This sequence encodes CATSEGLAGVDNEQFF.